Shown below are 3 T cell receptor beta chains from a single sample sequenced in a study of T cells in Graves' hyperthyroidism and ophthalmopathy (dated by TCRdb to about 2019). To prepare the library, multiplex PCR was applied. Sequencing was carried out with an Illumina HiSeq 2000. The TCR beta CDR3 regions were amplified from RNA transcripts. A first-round RT-PCR of the TCR CDR3 used the HTBI primer set with the Qiagen OneStep RT-PCR kit. TCRdb trimmed the raw reads at Q25, called clones with MiXCR and kept productive beta chains. Rows are unified per CDR3 protein, each entry keeping the most common DNA and genes. This sample comprises fewer than 900,000 distinct CDR3 sequences, 16% of them detected only once. Jointly, the top ten make up approximately 8.4% of the sample. Sequencing was performed on blood. The receptors were sampled from a man aged 18 to 30 with Graves' hyperthyroidism.

This clonotype was recorded at least ten times. The V call is TRBV2, the J call TRBJ2-1; 7 positions agree with TRBD2. In germline, CDR1 is SNHLY, CDR2 FYNNEI. The V and J ends lost 3 bases and 5 bases, in that order; junction bases with no gene match: 4. There are 14 residues in the CDR3. The CDR3 sequence is CASSESSGHNEQFF. As DNA, the CDR3 is TGTGCCAGCAGTGAGTCTAGCGGCCACAATGAGCAGTTCTTC.

This clonotype was seen a handful of times. This chain uses TRBV7-3 with TRBJ2-1; D could derive from TRBD1 or TRBD2 (5 bases each). The CDR3 consists of 16 residues. Germline CDR1 and CDR2: SGHTA and FQGTGA. V lost 5 bases to trimming and J lost 6 bases, with 20 bases between them. DNA of the CDR3: TGTGCCAGCAGCCCCCCCCCCACACAAGGGACCAATGAGCAGTTCTTC. Its protein product is CASSPPPTQGTNEQFF.

This chain joins TRBV20-1 and TRBJ1-2; a possible D gene is TRBD1 (6 bases). Germline values: CDR1 DFQATT, CDR2 SNEGSKA (reference sequence). The CDR3 has 14 amino acids. V was pared by 0 bases and J by 2 bases, with 10 bases between. The CDR3 region has the DNA TGCAGTGCTAGAGATCCGGGGGGCAACTATGGCTACACCTTC. Amino acid sequence: CSARDPGGNYGYTF.